A single sample gave rise to the 19 T cell receptor beta chains below, sequenced in a study of T cell responses to AZD1222 COVID-19 vaccine. Libraries were prepared by immunoSEQ multiplex PCR; TCRdb keeps only in-frame clonotypes and omits some of them. The repertoire consists of approximately 180,000 clones, with roughly 91% occurring once and the leading ten covering 25% to 30%. Sequenced here: peripheral blood, sampled 28 days after the second AZD1222 dose. The receptor set was obtained from an adult who received the AZD1222 COVID-19 vaccine.

The gene calls are TRBV6-5 and TRBJ1-5, with D unresolved. Trimming took off 2 bases at V and 3 bases at J, with 8 bases between the two ends. CDR1 is MNHEY, CDR2 SVGAGI, per germline. The CDR3 extends over 14 amino acids. CDR3 DNA sequence: TGTGCCAGCAGTTACGGGGTAACCAATCAGCCCCAGCATTTT. The encoded protein is CASSYGVTNQPQHF.

This sequence joins TRBV19 and TRBJ2-3; D gene unclear. This CDR3 is 16 amino acids long. Germline V gene sequence: CDR1 LNHDA, CDR2 SQIVND (reference sequence). Deletions cut 7 bases from V and 5 bases from J, with 22 bases between. CDR3 nucleotides: TGTGCCAGTAACTCCCCCGGGTCGCACGACGGAGATACGCAGTATTTT. Encoded protein: CASNSPGSHDGDTQYF.

In its sample, this clone was seen once. The genes are TRBV27 and TRBJ2-7, with 16 bases matching TRBD2. Trimming took 6 bases from V and 0 from J; bases not matched to a gene: 5. CDR1 and CDR2 from the germline V gene are MNHEY and SMNVEV (reference sequence). The CDR3 is 17 residues long. CDR3 nucleotides: TGTGCCAGCAGATCCGGGACTAGCGGGAGGGGCTCCTACGAGCAGTACTTC. This gives the protein CASRSGTSGRGSYEQYF.

The chain has TRBV30 and TRBJ1-5; D gene uncertain. This CDR3 comprises 13 residues. V lost 0 bases and J 7 bases, leaving 10 bases between the germline ends. The V gene's germline CDR1 is GTSNPN and CDR2 SVGIG (reference sequence). CDR3 in amino acids: CAWSVVGNQPQHF. In DNA form, the CDR3 reads TGTGCCTGGAGTGTAGTAGGGAACCAGCCCCAGCATTTT.

A few counts support this clone. This chain connects TRBV7-3 to TRBJ2-1; 13 bases agree with TRBD2. The CDR3 has 15 amino acids. V shed 4 bases, J shed 7 bases, and the junction held 4 bases outside the gene matches. CDR1 and CDR2 (germline): SGHTA, FQGTGA. The DNA for the CDR3 is TGTGCCAGCAGCTCAGGGACTAGCGGGAATAATGAGCAGTTCTTC. Protein product: CASSSGTSGNNEQFF.

V usage is TRBV5-6 and J usage is TRBJ2-4; D call uncertain. The germline V gene encodes CDR1 SGHDT and CDR2 YYEEEE. This CDR3 region has 16 residues. V lost 2 bases, J lost 0 bases, and 12 bases lay in between. CDR3 in amino acids: CASSFLDRLAKNIQYF. The DNA of the CDR3 is TGTGCCAGCAGCTTTTTGGACCGCCTAGCCAAAAACATTCAGTACTTC.

The chain uses TRBV5-1 and TRBJ2-1; possible D gene TRBD2, 6 bases. Germline V CDR1 and CDR2: SGHRS, YFSETQ. The germline V and J ends were trimmed by 0 bases and 9 bases, with 10 bases remaining between them. This CDR3 spans 13 amino acids. CDR3: CASSLGRELEQFF. DNA for the CDR3: TGCGCCAGCAGCTTGGGTCGGGAGCTTGAGCAGTTCTTC. Full variable domain (outside the CDR3, taken from reference TRBV5-1 and TRBJ2-1): KAGVTQTPRYLIKTRGQQVTLSCSPISGHRSVSWYQQTPGQGLQFLFEYFSETQRNKGNFPGRFSGRQFSNSRSEMNVSTLELGDSALYLCASSLGRELEQFFGPGTRLTVL.

The V call is TRBV7-2, the J call TRBJ2-1; TRBD2 might be the D (6 bases). Germline V gene data show CDR1 as SGHTA and CDR2 as FQGNSA. The CDR3 is made up of 12 amino acids. Trimming cost V 4 bases and J 10 bases, with 11 bases left between them. The CDR3 bases are TGTGCCAGCAGCTGGCCTGGGGGGGAGCAGTTCTTC. The encoded protein is CASSWPGGEQFF.

The genes are TRBV6-2 or TRBV6-3 and TRBJ1-2; D ambiguous. The V gene's germline CDR1 is MNHEY and CDR2 SVGEGT. V lost 5 bases and J 4 bases, leaving 11 bases between the germline ends. The CDR3 is 13 amino acids. In DNA, the CDR3 is TGTGCCAGCAGTATCGACGGCCCCTATGGCTACACCTTC. This translates into CASSIDGPYGYTF.

The table lists this clone with a count of one. The rearrangement joins TRBV27 to TRBJ2-1; a weak D match, TRBD2 (6 bases). V lost 6 bases to trimming and J lost 1 base, with 7 bases between them. The CDR3 has 13 amino acids. Germline V gene data show CDR1 as MNHEY and CDR2 as SMNVEV (reference sequence). The CDR3 region has the DNA TGTGCCAGCAGGGCGGGATCCTACAATGAGCAGTTCTTC. Amino acids: CASRAGSYNEQFF.

The rearrangement links TRBV7-2 to TRBJ2-1; 8 bases map to TRBD2. The trim removed 5 bases at V and 6 bases at J, leaving 12 bases unmatched. This CDR3 has 16 amino acids. Per germline, CDR1 SGHTA and CDR2 FQGNSA. The CDR3 nucleotides read TGTGCCAGCAGCGTCATTCCGGGACTAGGATTCAATGAGCAGTTCTTC. Amino acid sequence: CASSVIPGLGFNEQFF.

The chain couples TRBV14 to TRBJ2-1; 13 bases align to TRBD2. Trimming took 10 bases from V and 6 from J; bases not matched to a gene: 9. Germline loops: CDR1 SGHDN, CDR2 FVKESK. The CDR3 has 15 amino acids. The CDR3 spells CATKLAGGPVNEQFF. CDR3 coding DNA: TGTGCCACCAAACTAGCGGGAGGGCCGGTCAATGAGCAGTTCTTC. Full variable domain (remainder filled in from reference TRBV14 and TRBJ2-1): EAGVTQFPSHSVIEKGQTVTLRCDPISGHDNLYWYRRVMGKEIKFLLHFVKESKQDESGMPNNRFLAERTGGTYSTLKVQPAELEDSGVYFCATKLAGGPVNEQFFGPGTRLTVL.

The chain has TRBV7-3 and TRBJ2-2, with TRBD2 identical over 11 bases. The CDR3 runs to 17 residues. Germline V gene lookup returns CDR1 SGHTA and CDR2 FQGTGA. The ends lost 5 bases at V and 4 bases at J; junction bases unmatched: 9. DNA of the CDR3: TGTGCCAGCAGCACATCGGGACTAGCGGAACCCACCGGGGAGCTGTTTTTT. It specifies CASSTSGLAEPTGELFF.

The CDR3: CASSSPLGGNTEAFF. In DNA form, the CDR3 reads TGTGCCAGCAGCTCCCCCCTGGGGGGGAACACTGAAGCTTTCTTT. The V and J genes are TRBV3-1 (or the pseudogene TRBV3-2) and TRBJ1-1, with a tentative D call TRBD1 (5 bases). The CDR3 spans 15 residues. Germline V gene sequence: CDR1 LGHDT, CDR2 YNNKEL (reference sequence). V was cut by 5 bases and J by 1 base, with 14 bases left in between.

The gene calls are TRBV27 and TRBJ2-2; D possibly corresponds to TRBD1 (5 bases). The ends were cut back, 6 bases at V and 7 bases at J, with 12 bases in the middle. The V gene's germline CDR1 is MNHEY and CDR2 SMNVEV (reference sequence). The CDR3 has 13 residues. CDR3 nucleotides: TGTGCCAGCAGGCAGACAGTGAACGGGGAGCTGTTTTTT. Translation: CASRQTVNGELFF.

The V call is TRBV28, the J call TRBJ1-2, with D possibly TRBD1 on 5 matching bases. This CDR3 spans 13 amino acids. Germline CDR1 is MDHEN and CDR2 is SYDVKM. Trimming removed 6 bases at V and 4 bases at J, with 12 bases between. CDR3 DNA: TGTGCCAGCAGGGAGGGGTCCCCCTATGGCTACACCTTC. Protein: CASREGSPYGYTF.

This clone was counted only a few times. This chain uses TRBV18 with TRBJ1-1; D remains unclear. Per germline, CDR1 KGHSH and CDR2 LQKENI. This CDR3 region has 14 residues. Trimming pared 3 bases from V and 0 bases from J, leaving 8 bases between. In DNA form, the CDR3 reads TGTGCCAGCTCACCGAACGTTATGAACACTGAAGCTTTCTTT. Translation gives CASSPNVMNTEAFF.

Concerning this clone itself: Other DNA sequences within the sample encode an identical CDR3. The gene calls are TRBV18 and TRBJ2-1; maybe TRBD2 (6 bases). Germline CDR1 and CDR2: KGHSH and LQKENI. The CDR3 sequence is 14 residues long. Trimming removed 3 bases from V and 6 bases from J, with 12 bases in between. The CDR3 here is CASSPGLGGNEQFF. CDR3 DNA sequence: TGTGCCAGCTCACCGGGACTCGGGGGCAATGAGCAGTTCTTC.

The V gene is TRBV28, the J gene TRBJ2-3, with 9 bases fitting TRBD1. Germline V gene data show CDR1 as MDHEN and CDR2 as SYDVKM. The CDR3 runs 15 residues. The V segment lost 5 bases and the J segment 3 bases; nucleotides outside the gene matches: 6. This CDR3 is CASSSAGQGTDTQYF. CDR3 DNA sequence: TGTGCCAGCAGTAGCGCGGGACAGGGAACAGATACGCAGTATTTT.